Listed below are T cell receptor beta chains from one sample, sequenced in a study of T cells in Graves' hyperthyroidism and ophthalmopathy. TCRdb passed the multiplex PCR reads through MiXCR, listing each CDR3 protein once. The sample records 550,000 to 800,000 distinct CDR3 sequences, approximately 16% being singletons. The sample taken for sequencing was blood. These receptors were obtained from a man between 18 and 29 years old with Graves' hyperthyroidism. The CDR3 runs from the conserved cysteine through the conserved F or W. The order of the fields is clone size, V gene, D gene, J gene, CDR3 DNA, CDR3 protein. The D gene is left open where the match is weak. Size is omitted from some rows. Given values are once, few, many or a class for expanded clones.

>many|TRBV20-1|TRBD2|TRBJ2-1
TGCAGTGCTAGAGATCTCGGACTAGCGGGAGGTGAGCAGTTCTTC
CSARDLGLAGGEQFF
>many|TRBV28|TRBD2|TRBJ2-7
TGTGCCAGCAGCCCCTCTCTAGCGGGAGCTCGCGACGAGCAGTACTTC
CASSPSLAGARDEQYF
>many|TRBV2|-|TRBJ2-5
TGTGCCAGCACTGAAGGCCAATCCCCGTACTTC
CASTEGQSPYF
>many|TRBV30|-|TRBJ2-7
TGTGCCTGGAGTGAGGGAAGCGAGCAGTACTTC
CAWSEGSEQYF
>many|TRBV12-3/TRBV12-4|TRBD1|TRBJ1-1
TGTGCCAGCAGCTACAGGGGGCTTGGCACTGAAGCTTTCTTT
CASSYRGLGTEAFF
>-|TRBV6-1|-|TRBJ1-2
TGTGCCAGCAGCCCCTTCCCTGGGGGACGAGAAGGCTACACCTTC
CASSPFPGGREGYTF
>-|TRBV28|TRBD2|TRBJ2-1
TGTGCCAGCAGTTTATCCGGGACTAGCGGGAGTAGTTACAATGAGCAGTTCTTC
CASSLSGTSGSSYNEQFF
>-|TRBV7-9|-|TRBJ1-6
TGTGCCAGCAGCTTCTGGACGGTTGGGTCACCCCTCCACTTT
CASSFWTVGSPLHF
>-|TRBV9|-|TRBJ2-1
TGTGCCAGCACCCCGCATGCCCGGCTCTACAATGAGCAGTTCTTC
CASTPHARLYNEQFF
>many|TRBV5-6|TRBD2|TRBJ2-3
TGTGCCAGCAGCCTGAGACTAGCATCAGATACGCAGTATTTT
CASSLRLASDTQYF